Detailed here is one T cell receptor (beta chain). Source study methods: Reference gene primers were amplified, and this amplification served to estimate nucleated cell counts. Some clones are missing from TCRdb's copy, which holds only in-frame ones; the method was immunoSEQ multiplex PCR. V and J calls and clone size are those listed in that table; D and trimming were worked out from the DNA. The table shows fewer than 200,000 clones, with around 82% occurring only once. The data were obtained in a study of blood T cell repertoires in COVID-19. Turning to the study itself: Samples representing acute and convalescent COVID-19 were sourced from the United States, Italy and Spain. Sources were T cells, B-cell-depleted T cells, or PBMCs; the material itself was cDNA or gDNA.

Germline loops: CDR1 SNHLY, CDR2 FYNNEI. Trimming at V came to 7 bases and at J to 2 bases, leaving 3 bases not matched to a gene. The CDR3 runs to 13 residues. The chain carries TRBV2 and TRBJ2-3; 7 bases agree with TRBD2. Specimen: PBMCs or T cells enriched from blood (not recorded which). The receptor's source is a woman aged 50 to 60 in a cohort exposed to, infected with or recovered from COVID-19 (not recorded which). CDR3 sequence reads: CASTGTNTDTQYF. The CDR3 DNA follows: TGTGCCAGCACGGGGACTAACACAGATACGCAGTATTTT. Drawing the rest from reference TRBV2 and TRBJ2-3, the complete variable domain is EPEVTQTPSHQVTQMGQEVILRCVPISNHLYFYWYRQILGQKVEFLVSFYNNEISEKSEIFDDQFSVERPDGSNFTLKIRSTKLEDSAMYFCASTGTNTDTQYFGPGTRLTVL.